This T cell receptor (beta chain) was retrieved from a study of early T cells in non-severe SARS-CoV-2 infection. This clonotype was counted a few times. Each CDR3 protein gets one entry after TCRdb re-called the 5' RACE reads with MiXCR. The sample holds around 84,000 distinct CDR3 sequences; 13% to 15% are singletons and the top ten take around 7%. The clonotype was recovered from an adult who was a healthcare worker with PCR-confirmed SARS-CoV-2 infection or an uninfected control (not recorded which). The material sequenced was whole blood.

The CDR3 sequence: CASSIRTGGIDTQYF. The CDR3 bases are TGTGCCAGTAGTATTCGGACAGGGGGCATAGATACGCAGTATTTT. This chain uses TRBV19 with TRBJ2-3; the match to TRBD1 covers 11 bases. V trimming: 3 bases; J trimming: 5 bases; junction bases outside the gene matches: 4. CDR3 length equals 15 residues. Germline-derived CDR1 and CDR2 are LNHDA and SQIVND (reference sequence).